The 5 T cell receptor beta chains in this list originate from one sample, sequenced in a study of OX40 agonist ivuxolimab in advanced cancers. The method was immunoSEQ multiplex PCR; TCRdb's version includes in-frame clones alone and lacks a portion of them. The table shows some 52,000 clones, with around 94% occurring only once. Sequences were derived from CD4+ or CD8+ T cells sorted from blood, sampled in a trial of the OX40 agonist ivuxolimab. The source of these receptors is an adult with an advanced solid tumor such as melanoma, head and neck, liver or kidney cancer.

The V call is TRBV6-5, the J call TRBJ2-7; tentatively, D is TRBD2 (6 bases). CDR1 is MNHEY, CDR2 SVGAGI, per germline. Trimming took off 5 bases at V and 2 bases at J, with 13 bases between the two ends. The CDR3 length is 14 residues. CDR3 in amino acids: CASSGLANTYEQYF. CDR3 DNA: TGTGCCAGCAGTGGGCTAGCGAATACCTACGAGCAGTACTTC.

J is TRBJ2-2 and V is TRBV27; 10 bases agree with TRBD2. This CDR3 has 16 amino acids. Germline CDR1 reads MNHEY; CDR2 reads SMNVEV (reference sequence). With V trimmed by 6 bases and J by 5 bases, 9 bases remained unmatched. CDR3 sequence reads: CASSNLAGVRTGELFF. CDR3 coding DNA: TGTGCCAGCAGCAACCTAGCGGGAGTTAGAACCGGGGAGCTGTTTTTT.

This clone was recorded once. The chain employs TRBV28 and TRBJ1-2; TRBD1 is a possible D gene (6 bases). CDR1 is MDHEN, CDR2 SYDVKM, per germline. The ends were cut back, 5 bases at V and 8 bases at J, with 18 bases in the middle. The length of the CDR3 is 14 residues. The CDR3 nucleotides read TGTGCCAGCAGTCGCCTGGCAGGGGCTAAGGGCTACACCTTC. Its translation is CASSRLAGAKGYTF.

V and J are TRBV2 and TRBJ2-3; no clear D gene. The V end was cut by 2 bases, the J end by 2 bases, with 11 bases between. Per the germline V gene, CDR1 is SNHLY and CDR2 is FYNNEI. The CDR3 contains 15 residues. CDR3 DNA: TGTGCCAGCAGTGAAATGCGTGGGTCCACAGATACGCAGTATTTT. This sequence encodes CASSEMRGSTDTQYF. Full variable domain (remainder filled in from reference TRBV2 and TRBJ2-3): EPEVTQTPSHQVTQMGQEVILRCVPISNHLYFYWYRQILGQKVEFLVSFYNNEISEKSEIFDDQFSVERPDGSNFTLKIRSTKLEDSAMYFCASSEMRGSTDTQYFGPGTRLTVL.

V is TRBV10-3 and J is TRBJ2-7; tentatively, D is TRBD1 (5 bases). This CDR3 comprises 12 residues. Germline-derived CDR1 and CDR2 are ENHRY and SYGVKD. Trimming removed 6 bases from V and 4 bases from J, with 10 bases in between. The CDR3 spells CAIRTERYEQYF. In nucleotides, the CDR3 is TGTGCCATCAGGACAGAGAGATACGAGCAGTACTTC.